This T cell receptor (beta chain) comes out of a study of shared clonotypes between healthy human individuals. Clones were sequenced by immunoSEQ multiplex PCR, and TCRdb holds only the in-frame ones, with some missing. The repertoire holds about 1 million clones, with around 76% as singletons. The CDR3 sequence is 17 residues long. Trimming left V 2 bases short and J 0 bases short, with 14 bases between. Germline V CDR1 and CDR2: LGHNA, YSLEER. Input material: memory CD4+ T cells sorted from blood. Subset noted: CD45RA-negative fraction. The genes are TRBV4-3 and TRBJ1-3; possible D gene TRBD1, 5 bases. The source is a man younger than 35 in good health. The CDR3 DNA sequence: TGCGCCAGCAGCCAATCTCTACCAGGGCCCTCTGGAAACACCATATATTTT. Its translation is CASSQSLPGPSGNTIYF.